The rows below give T cell receptor beta chains drawn from one sample of a study of T cell responses to AZD1222 COVID-19 vaccine. Clones were read by immunoSEQ multiplex PCR, and TCRdb kept only the in-frame ones, dropping some. The data contain fewer than 85,000 clones, around nine tenths of them singletons. Sequenced material: peripheral blood, taken on day 0 of AZD1222 vaccination. These receptor sequences come from an adult in good health. CDR3s include the opening cysteine and the closing phenylalanine or tryptophan. The D gene is left open where the match is weak. Clone size, where shown, is once, few, many, or a class for clones that have expanded.

D gene	clone size	V gene	J gene	CDR3 DNA	CDR3 protein
TRBD2	NA	TRBV9	TRBJ2-3	TGTGCCAGCAGCGCCCAGACCACTAGCGGGGCTGATACGCAGTATTTT	CASSAQTTSGADTQYF
NA	NA	TRBV7-9	TRBJ2-1	TGTGCCAGCAGCTTAATGTTAAATGAGCAGTTCTTC	CASSLMLNEQFF
NA	NA	TRBV6-4	TRBJ2-6	TGTGCCAGCAGTGACTCGATGGGCGCTGGGGCCAACGTCCTGACTTTC	CASSDSMGAGANVLTF
NA	NA	TRBV7-9	TRBJ2-7	TGTGCCAGCAGCAACAGGGACCATAGGACCTACGAGCAGTACTTC	CASSNRDHRTYEQYF
NA	NA	TRBV6-6	TRBJ1-1	TGTGCCAGCAGTGAGACAGTTGAAGCTTTCTTT	CASSETVEAFF
NA	once	TRBV6-4	TRBJ2-2	TGTGCCAGCAGTGCACTCGGCACCGGGGAGCTGTTTTTT	CASSALGTGELFF
TRBD2	NA	TRBV2	TRBJ2-7	TGTGCCAGCAGAGCCGGACTAGCTCGAGACGAGCAGTACTTC	CASRAGLARDEQYF
NA	NA	TRBV7-2	TRBJ1-2	TGTGCCAGCAGCACCGCCGGGGCCTACTATGGCTACACCTTC	CASSTAGAYYGYTF
NA	once	TRBV11-3	TRBJ1-4	TGTGCCAGCAGCTTAGCGGGTCAGGACAATGAAAAACTGTTTTTT	CASSLAGQDNEKLFF
NA	NA	TRBV27	TRBJ1-2	TGTGCCAGCAGTTTCAGTGAGGGCTATGGCTACACCTTC	CASSFSEGYGYTF
TRBD2	NA	TRBV3-1/TRBV3-2	TRBJ2-3	TGTGCCAGCAGCCAAGATCGAGTAGCGGGGGGGTTCACAGATACGCAGTATTTT	CASSQDRVAGGFTDTQYF
TRBD1	NA	TRBV10-3	TRBJ1-6	TGTGCCATCAGACCGGGACAGGGGGTTTCACCCCTCCACTTT	CAIRPGQGVSPLHF
NA	NA	TRBV5-1	TRBJ1-2	TGCGCCAGCAGCACACGGGGCTATGGCTACACCTTC	CASSTRGYGYTF
NA	NA	TRBV7-9	TRBJ1-6	TGTGCCAGCAGCTTCGGGACTTACGGGGATTCACCCCTCCACTTT	CASSFGTYGDSPLHF
NA	NA	TRBV4-1	TRBJ2-5	TGCGCCAGCAGCCAAGACCTCGGGGAATTTAAGACCCAGTACTTC	CASSQDLGEFKTQYF
NA	NA	TRBV5-1	TRBJ2-1	TGCGCCAGCAACCCCCCCGGGTGGGGGAATGAGCAGTTCTTC	CASNPPGWGNEQFF
NA	NA	TRBV5-4	TRBJ2-3	TGTGCCAGCAGCTTGCCGGGGACCTCAAGCACAGATACGCAGTATTTT	CASSLPGTSSTDTQYF